Presented here are 22 T cell receptor beta chains from one specimen sequenced in a study of identical twins. From the 5' RACE reads, TCRdb called clonotypes with MiXCR, one entry per CDR3 protein. The data show 400,000 to 550,000 distinct CDR3 sequences, with approximately 14% seen just once and approximately 0.98% held by the top ten. These same records also appear under a second study, on yellow fever vaccine responses in identical twins.

The sequencing input was CD4+ T cells sorted from blood. The origin of the receptors is a woman between 18 and 29 years old in good health.

This clonotype showed up many times. The gene calls are TRBV5-1 and TRBJ2-5; 7 bases agree with TRBD2. This CDR3 has 15 residues. J lost 5 bases, V lost 6 bases, and 13 bases had no gene match. Germline V gives CDR1 SGHRS, CDR2 YFSETQ. CDR3 bases: TGCGCCAGCAATGTTGGGGACTACCCCTCGGAGACCCAGTACTTC. This encodes CASNVGDYPSETQYF.

This clonotype was recorded at least ten times. CDR3 sequence (DNA): TGTGCCAGCAGTTTGGGGTCTAGCGGGTCTAGAGATACGCAGTATTTT. It encodes CASSLGSSGSRDTQYF. J is TRBJ2-3 and V is TRBV12-3 or TRBV12-4; 8 nucleotides match TRBD2. The trim removed 3 bases at V and 5 bases at J, leaving 10 bases unmatched. This CDR3 has 16 amino acids.

This clonotype turned up a few times. J is TRBJ2-7 and V is TRBV24-1; possibly TRBD1 for D (5 bases). The germline V and J ends were trimmed by 4 bases and 5 bases, with 11 bases remaining between them. Germline V gene lookup returns CDR1 KGHDR and CDR2 SFDVKD. The CDR3 length is 13 residues. The CDR3 loop is CATSDPPTDEQYF. In DNA form, the CDR3 reads TGTGCCACCAGTGACCCTCCGACAGACGAGCAGTACTTC.

This rearrangement joins TRBV13 to TRBJ1-2, with a possible D match to TRBD1 (5 bases). Per germline, CDR1 PRHDT and CDR2 FYEKMQ (reference sequence). The CDR3 length is 14 residues. The V and J ends lost 5 bases and 4 bases respectively, with 14 bases between them. The CDR3 reads CASSARDGTYGYTF. Here the CDR3 DNA reads TGTGCCAGCAGCGCTAGGGACGGAACCTATGGCTACACCTTC.

This clonotype has just a few counts. The chain has TRBV12-3 or TRBV12-4 and TRBJ2-7; 7 bases map to TRBD1. The CDR3 length is 17 residues. Trimming removed 6 bases from V and 4 bases from J; junction bases left unmatched: 18. The CDR3 is CASSFGNPGQYKYEQYF. For the CDR3, the DNA is TGTGCCAGCAGCTTCGGGAACCCGGGACAGTACAAATACGAGCAGTACTTC.

This clonotype was observed at least ten times. The genes are TRBV29-1 and TRBJ1-1, with D maybe TRBD1 (6 bases). The CDR3 extends over 13 amino acids. Germline CDR1 and CDR2: SQVTM and ANQGSEA. V was pared by 6 bases and J by 5 bases, with 16 bases between. In DNA, the CDR3 is TGCAGCGTGTGCAGGGGCTCGGGAACTGAAGCTTTCTTT. Translated, it gives CSVCRGSGTEAFF.

This clonotype appeared a few times. The chain combines TRBV11-2 with TRBJ2-2, with 8 nucleotides matching TRBD2. This CDR3 is 17 amino acids long. J gave up 4 bases and V 2 bases, and 9 bases lay outside the gene matches. CDR1 and CDR2 (germline): SGHAT, FQNNGV. CDR3 in amino acids: CASSLNPVAGLTGELFF. DNA for the CDR3: TGTGCCAGCAGCTTAAATCCCGTAGCGGGGCTCACCGGGGAGCTGTTTTTT.

This clonotype has a count of ten or more. The chain carries TRBV7-2 and TRBJ1-6; tentative D call: TRBD1 (5 bases). Germline V gives CDR1 SGHTA, CDR2 FQGNSA. Trimming removed 4 bases at V and 8 bases at J, with 9 bases between. This CDR3 has 13 amino acids. As DNA, the CDR3 is TGTGCCAGCAGCTCATCGGGGGATTCACCCCTCCACTTT. This gives the protein CASSSSGDSPLHF.

The gene calls are TRBV10-3 and TRBJ2-1; D assignment may be TRBD1 or TRBD2 (5 bases each). The CDR3 covers 14 residues. V lost 10 bases to trimming and J lost 6 bases, with 19 bases between them. Germline CDR1 reads ENHRY; CDR2 reads SYGVKD. The CDR3 here is CASGTLLERNEQFF. CDR3 coding DNA: TGTGCCAGTGGGACCCTCCTTGAGCGCAATGAGCAGTTCTTC.

The rearrangement links TRBV5-1 to TRBJ2-3, with 7 nucleotides matching TRBD1. CDR1 and CDR2 (germline): SGHRS, YFSETQ. CDR3 size: 14 residues. The V gene end was trimmed by 2 bases and the J gene end by 6 bases; junction bases not matched to a gene: 6. The CDR3 reads CASSFGQDLDTQYF. CDR3 in DNA: TGCGCCAGCAGCTTCGGACAGGACCTGGATACGCAGTATTTT.

This clonotype turned up a few times. The CDR3 is CASTPGQFNTGELFF. As DNA, the CDR3 is TGTGCCAGCACCCCGGGACAGTTCAACACCGGGGAGCTGTTTTTT. The V call is TRBV6-1, the J call TRBJ2-2, with 7 bases lining up with TRBD1. The ends lost 7 bases at V and 2 bases at J; junction bases unmatched: 7. CDR1 is MNHNS, CDR2 SASEGT, per germline. CDR3 length equals 15 residues.

The chain couples TRBV2 to TRBJ1-6, with 8 positions matching TRBD1. The length of the CDR3 is 14 residues. V gave up 6 bases and J gave up 7 bases; unmatched junction bases: 5. The V gene's germline CDR1 is SNHLY and CDR2 FYNNEI. CDR3 in DNA: TGTGCCAGCAGCTGGGACAGGACAAATTCACCCCTCCACTTT. It translates to CASSWDRTNSPLHF.

This clonotype was seen more than once but under ten times. The chain carries TRBV2 and TRBJ2-3, with 16 bases identical to TRBD2. J was trimmed by 4 bases and V by 6 bases; bases with no gene match: 4. The CDR3 totals 16 residues. Germline values: CDR1 SNHLY, CDR2 FYNNEI. The CDR3 protein is CASRGLAGGPADTQYF. In DNA form, the CDR3 reads TGTGCCAGCAGGGGACTAGCGGGAGGGCCGGCAGATACGCAGTATTTT.

The rearrangement uses TRBV7-2 and TRBJ2-2; possible D gene TRBD1, 6 bases. The V gene lost 1 base and the J gene lost 8 bases, with 11 bases spanning the gap. The CDR3 runs 14 residues. Germline loops: CDR1 SGHTA, CDR2 FQGNSA. The CDR3 DNA is TGTGCCAGCAGCTTAGTAGGGGGTCGTGGGGAGCTGTTTTTT. Translation: CASSLVGGRGELFF.

The genes are TRBV12-3 or TRBV12-4 and TRBJ2-5; D is undetermined. Trimming removed 2 bases from V and 5 bases from J, with 9 bases in between. This CDR3 is 13 amino acids long. The CDR3 loop reads CASSLRFWETQYF. The CDR3, as DNA: TGTGCCAGCAGTTTAAGGTTTTGGGAGACCCAGTACTTC.

This clonotype showed up just a few times. This chain links TRBV27 with TRBJ2-3; 10 bases are a match to TRBD2. The trim removed 7 bases at V and 3 bases at J, leaving 10 bases unmatched. This CDR3 is built from 16 residues. Germline V gives CDR1 MNHEY, CDR2 SMNVEV (reference sequence). The CDR3 is CASTDLLAGRTDTQYF. DNA for the CDR3: TGTGCCAGCACCGACTTACTAGCGGGGAGGACAGATACGCAGTATTTT.

In its sample, this clonotype was seen a few times. CDR3 region: CASSKAASGESYEQYF. The CDR3 region has the DNA TGTGCCAGCAGCAAAGCGGCTAGCGGGGAATCCTACGAGCAGTACTTC. This rearrangement joins TRBV21-1 to TRBJ2-7; TRBD2, the table's D call, lacks a check against the DNA. TRBV21-1 is annotated as a pseudogene. CDR3 length equals 16 residues.

The chain has TRBV5-1 and TRBJ2-2; D uncertain. Germline CDR1 is SGHRS and CDR2 is YFSETQ. V was pared by 5 bases and J by 8 bases, with 16 bases between. This CDR3 has 14 amino acids. The CDR3 is CASRLTSSWGELFF. For the CDR3, the DNA is TGCGCCAGCAGGCTGACATCGAGTTGGGGGGAGCTGTTTTTT.

The CDR3 protein is CSAPIWETQYF. The CDR3 coding sequence is TGCAGTGCCCCGATTTGGGAGACCCAGTACTTC. The rearrangement links TRBV20-1 to TRBJ2-5; D uncertain. Trimming stripped 6 bases from V and 5 bases from J, with 10 bases between. The germline gives CDR1 DFQATT, CDR2 SNEGSKA (reference sequence). This CDR3 spans 11 amino acids.

This clonotype was detected many times. The J gene is TRBJ1-5, the V gene TRBV5-5; unclear D gene. The germline V and J ends were trimmed by 1 base and 0 bases, with 14 bases remaining between them. The CDR3 loop spans 17 amino acids. CDR1 is SGHKS and CDR2 is YYEKEE in the germline V gene (reference sequence). The DNA for the CDR3 is TGTGCCAGCAGCTTGAGTTTTGAGTCCTATAGCAATCAGCCCCAGCATTTT. This translates into CASSLSFESYSNQPQHF.

This clonotype was seen only a few times. This chain uses TRBV11-2 with TRBJ2-7, with 14 nucleotides matching TRBD2. Trimming cost V 5 bases and J 4 bases; bases outside gene matches: 13. Germline V gene data show CDR1 as SGHAT and CDR2 as FQNNGV. The CDR3 consists of 18 residues. DNA for the CDR3: TGTGCCAGCAGCCCACCTCCCGGGACTAGCGGGAGCTGGTACGAGCAGTACTTC. The encoded protein is CASSPPPGTSGSWYEQYF. The complete variable domain, with remaining parts taken from reference TRBV11-2 and TRBJ2-7, reads EAGVAQSPRYKIIEKRQSVAFWCNPISGHATLYWYQQILGQGPKLLIQFQNNGVVDDSQLPKDRFSAERLKGVDSTLKIQPAKLEDSAVYLCASSPPPGTSGSWYEQYFGPGTRLTVT.

This clonotype was found many times. The V and J genes are TRBV12-3 or TRBV12-4 and TRBJ1-4; unclear D gene. The V end lost 6 bases, the J end lost 0 bases, and 11 bases lay between the germline ends. The CDR3 contains 15 residues. The CDR3 sequence: CASSPLAATNEKLFF. DNA of the CDR3: TGTGCCAGCAGCCCATTGGCTGCAACTAATGAAAAACTGTTTTTT.